This TCR beta chain is drawn from a study of OX40 agonist ivuxolimab in advanced cancers. Background on the study: Patients treated during dose escalation were battling hepatocellular carcinoma, melanoma, renal cell or head and neck cancer. Study observations and caveats: Among the nonresponders, some also had low normalized T-cell clonal expansion.

Concerning this clone itself: Antigen: not known.

With 2 bases removed from V and 3 bases from J, the gap between germline ends came to 10 bases. This CDR3 comprises 14 residues. Germline values: CDR1 SGHAT, CDR2 FQNNGV. Systemic immunosuppression or a history of autoimmune disease excluded patients. The timepoints at which blood was sampled were baseline, cycle 4 day 1, and cycle 7 day 1. TCRdb keeps only in-frame clones here, not all; method: immunoSEQ multiplex PCR. Of 60,000 to 70,000 clones listed, about 88% are singletons. The source material was CD4+ or CD8+ T cells sorted from blood, sampled in a trial of the OX40 agonist ivuxolimab. V gene TRBV11-2 combines with J gene TRBJ1-1; tentative D call: TRBD1 (5 bases). The TCR comes from an adult with an advanced solid tumor such as melanoma, head and neck, liver or kidney cancer. CDR3 residues: CASSLNLGDTEAFF. CDR3 DNA sequence: TGTGCCAGCAGCTTAAACCTGGGGGACACTGAAGCTTTCTTT.